This T cell receptor beta chain derives from a study of beta chain features in type 1 diabetes. Cell sorting via CD45RO/CCR7/CD25/CD127/CD95/CD27 was performed to obtain CD4+ naive, central memory, regulatory and stem cell-like memory cells. Each population that was sorted was more than 98% pure. Germline assignment: CDR1 LGHNA and CDR2 YSLEER. The CDR3 is 17 residues long. Trimming cost V 0 bases and J 1 base; bases outside gene matches: 7. This clone was recorded a few times. What was sequenced were expressed TCRB transcripts, since all of the isolated RNA had been reverse transcribed. Using immunoSEQ multiplex PCR, the repertoire was profiled, and TCRdb retains in-frame clones only, with some absent. The sample lists some 150,000 clones; 11% were seen once.

Specimen: central memory CD4+ T cells from blood. This receptor was identified in a man aged 18 to 35 in good health. V usage is TRBV4-3 and J usage is TRBJ1-2, with TRBD1 identical over 8 bases. DNA for the CDR3: TGCGCCAGCAGCCAAGATCCGGACAGGGCCGGTAACTATGGCTACACCTTC. Translation: CASSQDPDRAGNYGYTF.